The 9 T cell receptor beta chains below all came from one sample that was sequenced in a study of blood T cell repertoires in COVID-19. Some clones are missing from TCRdb's copy, which holds only in-frame ones; the method was immunoSEQ multiplex PCR. This sample has tens of thousands of clones, with 80% to 95% found just once. The sample was peripheral blood. These receptors were collected from a man between 50 and 59 years old with active COVID-19.

The sample holds a few counts of this clone. CDR3 protein: CASSWASQETQYF. As DNA, the CDR3 is TGCGCCAGCAGTTGGGCTTCCCAAGAGACCCAGTACTTC. V usage is TRBV5-1 and J usage is TRBJ2-5; unclear D gene. The CDR3 totals 13 residues. V lost 5 bases and J 1 base, leaving 9 bases between the germline ends. CDR1 is SGHRS, CDR2 YFSETQ, per germline.

This chain connects TRBV10-3 to TRBJ1-1; 7 nucleotides line up with TRBD1. The length of the CDR3 is 13 residues. Trimming removed 7 bases from V and 4 bases from J; junction bases left unmatched: 6. CDR1 ENHRY and CDR2 SYGVKD come from the germline V gene. The CDR3 DNA is TGTGCCATCAATGGGGCAGGGGGCACTGAAGCTTTCTTT. Its protein product is CAINGAGGTEAFF.

The chain is built from TRBV5-4 and TRBJ2-7; TRBD2 aligns across 7 bases. The CDR3 totals 14 residues. Germline V lookup: CDR1 SGHNT, CDR2 YYREEE (reference sequence). V shed 1 base, J shed 0 bases, and the junction held 1 base outside the gene matches. The CDR3 loop is CASSLTSDSYEQYF. The DNA of the CDR3 is TGTGCCAGCAGCTTGACTAGCGACTCCTACGAGCAGTACTTC.

The chain has TRBV7-2 and TRBJ2-7; 8 positions agree with TRBD1. Germline V CDR1 and CDR2: SGHTA, FQGNSA. V shed 6 bases and J 5 bases; nucleotides not matched to a gene: 0. The CDR3 totals 11 residues. In DNA form, the CDR3 reads TGTGCCAGCAGGGACAGGGACGAGCAGTACTTC. Translating gives CASRDRDEQYF.

The J gene is TRBJ2-7, the V gene TRBV9; D call uncertain. CDR1 is SGDLS and CDR2 is YYNGEE in the germline V gene. With 3 bases removed from V and 1 base from J, the gap between germline ends came to 11 bases. CDR3 length: 14 amino acids. CDR3 nucleotides: TGTGCCAGCAGCGGTCCGGGTCATTCCTACGAGCAGTACTTC. Residues: CASSGPGHSYEQYF.

The gene calls are TRBV19 and TRBJ1-2, with 11 bases matching TRBD1. Germline V gives CDR1 LNHDA, CDR2 SQIVND (reference sequence). There are 15 residues in the CDR3. V dropped 3 bases and J dropped 8; count of bases not matched to a gene: 8. Written as DNA, the CDR3 is TGTGCCAGTAGTATCGGTCTGCGGACAGGGGGCGGCTACACCTTC. It codes for CASSIGLRTGGGYTF.

V and J are TRBV5-1 and TRBJ1-3; D is possibly TRBD1 (6 bases). The CDR3 covers 16 residues. CDR1 is SGHRS and CDR2 is YFSETQ in the germline V gene. The V gene lost 3 bases and the J gene lost 3 bases, with 16 bases spanning the gap. CDR3 nucleotides: TGCGCCAGCAGCTCCGAAACAGGGTACGGTGGAAACACCATATATTTT. Its protein is CASSSETGYGGNTIYF.

V is TRBV27 and J is TRBJ2-2; 10 nucleotides align to TRBD1. Germline CDR1 and CDR2: MNHEY and SMNVEV (reference sequence). CDR3 length: 13 amino acids. J lost 6 bases, V lost 8 bases, and 3 bases had no gene match. The CDR3 DNA is TGTGCCAGCCGACAGGGGGCAGCCGGGGAGCTGTTTTTT. Protein sequence: CASRQGAAGELFF.

This clone was picked up one time. The chain joins TRBV11-3 to TRBJ1-5; no reliable D call. Germline V gene lookup returns CDR1 SGHNT and CDR2 YENEEA. The CDR3 is made up of 15 amino acids. V lost 5 bases to trimming and J lost 4 bases, with 15 bases between them. The CDR3 region has the DNA TGTGCCAGCAGCAGTTTCCCCACGGGGAATCAGCCCCAGCATTTT. This sequence encodes CASSSFPTGNQPQHF.